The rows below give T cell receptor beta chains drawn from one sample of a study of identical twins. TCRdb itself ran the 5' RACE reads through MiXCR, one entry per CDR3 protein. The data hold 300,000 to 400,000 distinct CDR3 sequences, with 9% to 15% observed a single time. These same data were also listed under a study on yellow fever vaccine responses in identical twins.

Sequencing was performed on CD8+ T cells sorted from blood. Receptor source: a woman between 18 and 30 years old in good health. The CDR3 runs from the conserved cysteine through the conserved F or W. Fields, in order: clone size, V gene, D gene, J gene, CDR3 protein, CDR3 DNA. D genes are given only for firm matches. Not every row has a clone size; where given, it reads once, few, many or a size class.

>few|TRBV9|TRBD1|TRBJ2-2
CASSFPGQGINTGELFF
TGTGCCAGCAGTTTCCCGGGACAGGGAATCAACACCGGGGAGCTGTTTTTT
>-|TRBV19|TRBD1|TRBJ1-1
CASSPSGQANTEAFF
TGTGCCAGTAGTCCCTCGGGACAGGCGAACACTGAAGCTTTCTTT
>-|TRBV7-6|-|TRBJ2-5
CASSPPGYNQETQYF
TGTGCCAGCAGCCCACCGGGGTATAACCAAGAGACCCAGTACTTC
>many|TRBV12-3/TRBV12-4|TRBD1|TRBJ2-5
CASSLAEGAGVGETQYF
TGTGCCAGCAGTTTAGCAGAGGGGGCAGGAGTTGGAGAGACCCAGTACTTC
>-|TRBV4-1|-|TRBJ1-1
CASSLERVNTEAFF
TGCGCCAGCAGCCTAGAGAGGGTGAACACTGAAGCTTTCTTT
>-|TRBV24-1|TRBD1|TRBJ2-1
CATSDFPGDGTGSQDEQFF
TGTGCCACCAGTGATTTCCCGGGGGATGGGACAGGGAGCCAGGATGAGCAGTTCTTC
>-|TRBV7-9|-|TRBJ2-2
CASESGGELFF
TGTGCCAGCGAGTCGGGAGGGGAGCTGTTTTTT
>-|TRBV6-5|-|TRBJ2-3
CASSYAQGTDTQYF
TGTGCCAGCAGTTACGCGCAGGGCACAGATACGCAGTATTTT
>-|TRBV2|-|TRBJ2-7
CAWRGGTLSYEQYF
TGTGCCTGGCGAGGCGGGACGCTCTCCTACGAGCAGTACTTC
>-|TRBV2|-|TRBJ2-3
CASSPTEYSSTDTQYF
TGTGCCAGCAGCCCGACCGAATACTCTAGCACAGATACGCAGTATTTT
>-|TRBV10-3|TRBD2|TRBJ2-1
CAMGLALANEQFF
TGTGCCATGGGACTAGCTCTCGCCAATGAGCAGTTCTTC
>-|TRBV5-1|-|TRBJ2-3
CASSLAGAGTDTQYF
TGCGCCAGCAGCTTGGCTGGGGCGGGCACAGATACGCAGTATTTT
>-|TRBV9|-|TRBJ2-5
CASSVAEPGREETQYF
TGTGCCAGCAGCGTAGCGGAACCGGGACGGGAAGAGACCCAGTACTTC
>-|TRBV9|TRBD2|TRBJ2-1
CASSVLTGGPHEQFF
TGTGCCAGCAGCGTACTAACGGGGGGGCCCCATGAGCAGTTCTTC
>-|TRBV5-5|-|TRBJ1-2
CASSLAGTTYGYTF
TGTGCCAGCAGCCTGGCCGGGACCACCTATGGCTACACCTTC
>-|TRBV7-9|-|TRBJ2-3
CASSPSHTDTQYF
TGTGCCAGCAGCCCCTCACACACAGATACGCAGTATTTT
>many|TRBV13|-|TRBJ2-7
CASSYNQGYEQYF
TGTGCCAGCAGTTACAATCAAGGCTACGAGCAGTACTTC
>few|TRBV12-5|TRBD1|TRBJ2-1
CASGPRTGPYNEQFF
TGTGCTAGTGGCCCGCGGACAGGGCCCTACAATGAGCAGTTCTTC
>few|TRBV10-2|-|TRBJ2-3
CASSATPGHPYTQYF
TGCGCCAGCAGCGCTACCCCGGGACACCCCTATACGCAGTATTTT
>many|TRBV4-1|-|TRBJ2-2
CASSQDGGPNTGELFF
TGCGCCAGCAGCCAAGACGGGGGCCCCAACACCGGGGAGCTGTTTTTT
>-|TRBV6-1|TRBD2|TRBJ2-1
CASIRIAGGLDEQFF
TGTGCCAGCATACGGATAGCGGGAGGGCTCGATGAGCAGTTCTTC
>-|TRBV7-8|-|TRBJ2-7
CASSEEPRGRYEQYF
TGTGCCAGCAGCGAAGAACCCAGGGGTAGATACGAGCAGTACTTC
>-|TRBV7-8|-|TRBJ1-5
CASSLAKTGIDSNQPQHF
TGTGCCAGCAGCTTAGCGAAAACAGGGATTGATAGCAATCAGCCCCAGCATTTT
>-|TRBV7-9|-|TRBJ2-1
CASSWRFSEPYNEQFF
TGTGCCAGCAGCTGGAGATTTAGCGAACCCTACAATGAGCAGTTCTTC
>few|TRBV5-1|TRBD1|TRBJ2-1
CASSPHGDRVTYNEQFF
TGCGCCAGCAGCCCCCACGGAGACAGGGTAACCTACAATGAGCAGTTCTTC
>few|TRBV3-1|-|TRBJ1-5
CASSQGGNSNQPQHF
TGTGCCAGCAGCCAAGGAGGGAATAGCAATCAGCCCCAGCATTTT
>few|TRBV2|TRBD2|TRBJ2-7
CASSELAGGPYEQYF
TGTGCCAGCAGTGAACTAGCGGGAGGTCCCTACGAGCAGTACTTC
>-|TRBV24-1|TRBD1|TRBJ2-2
CATSEGLRDRANTGELFF
TGTGCCACCAGTGAAGGGTTGAGGGACAGGGCGAACACCGGGGAGCTGTTTTTT
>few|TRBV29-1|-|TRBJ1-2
CSVEEVKGVNYGYTF
TGCAGCGTTGAAGAAGTGAAGGGGGTCAACTATGGCTACACCTTC
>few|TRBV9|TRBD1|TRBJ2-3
CASSLIRDRETDTQYF
TGTGCCAGCAGCCTTATCCGGGACAGGGAAACAGATACGCAGTATTTT
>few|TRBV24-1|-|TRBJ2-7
CATSDLSGEQYF
TGTGCCACCAGTGATTTATCGGGCGAGCAGTACTTC
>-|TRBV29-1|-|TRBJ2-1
CSVDSSDSSTYNEQFF
TGCAGCGTTGACTCCTCGGACAGCAGCACCTACAATGAGCAGTTCTTC
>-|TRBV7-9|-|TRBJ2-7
CASSLVGGATGQQYF
TGTGCCAGCAGCTTAGTGGGGGGGGCGACAGGTCAGCAGTACTTC
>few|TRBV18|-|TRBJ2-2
CASSANTNTGELFF
TGTGCCAGCTCAGCTAACACGAACACCGGGGAGCTGTTTTTT
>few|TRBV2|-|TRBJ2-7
CASSDPYYEQYF
TGTGCCAGCAGTGACCCTTACTACGAGCAGTACTTC
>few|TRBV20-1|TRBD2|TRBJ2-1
CSAFPRGGRGYNEQFF
TGCAGTGCTTTCCCCCGTGGCGGGAGGGGGTACAATGAGCAGTTCTTC
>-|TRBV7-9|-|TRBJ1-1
CASSLEFTEAFF
TGTGCCAGCAGCTTAGAGTTCACTGAAGCTTTCTTT
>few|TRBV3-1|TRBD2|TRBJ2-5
CASSQGTGQGSGRARRETQYF
TGTGCCAGCAGCCAAGGGACCGGGCAGGGTAGCGGGAGGGCCCGTAGGGAGACCCAGTACTTC
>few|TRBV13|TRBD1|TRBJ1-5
CASSPGQTPNQPQHF
TGTGCCAGCAGCCCGGGACAGACTCCCAATCAGCCCCAGCATTTT
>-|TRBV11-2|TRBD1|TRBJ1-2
CASSFSIGTDYGYTF
TGTGCCAGCAGCTTCTCCATTGGGACAGACTATGGCTACACCTTC
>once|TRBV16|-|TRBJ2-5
CASSALTAETQYF
TGTGCCAGCAGCGCTCTAACGGCAGAGACCCAGTACTTC
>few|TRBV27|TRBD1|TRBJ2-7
CASSLYRGQGYEQYF
TGTGCCAGCAGTTTATATCGAGGACAGGGCTACGAGCAGTACTTC